Listed here is a single T cell receptor beta chain. This sample stems from a study of sequential checkpoint blockade in melanoma. Study at large: Under 95 pretreatment tumor DNA samples were TCRβ immunosequenced.

Germline lookup yields CDR1 SGHNT and CDR2 YENEEA. This CDR3 spans 15 amino acids. Trimming at V came to 4 bases and at J to 5 bases, leaving 7 bases not matched to a gene. Specified treatment: randomized to nivolumab then ipilimumab (arm A) or the reverse (arm B). Produced via immunoSEQ multiplex PCR; TCRdb's table is partial and in-frame only. The sample yields approximately 19,000 clones, roughly 28% seen once. This chain connects TRBV11-3 to TRBJ2-1; 8 nucleotides line up with TRBD1. The sequence came from a human donor with melanoma. The sample in question was tumor tissue (inferred from file names), obtained from a patient given nivolumab and ipilimumab in sequence. CDR3 DNA sequence: TGTGCCAGCAGCTCCCGGGACAGGACCAACAATGAGCAGTTCTTC. Translated: CASSSRDRTNNEQFF.